Below, 5 T cell receptor beta chains from the same sample are listed, as sequenced in a study of T-cell reconstitution after alpha-beta-depleted transplantation in children. The TCRbeta library incorporated unique molecular identifiers. A single record per CDR3 protein comes from TCRdb applying MiXCR to the PCR reads. The sample consists of roughly 120,000 distinct CDR3 sequences, 23% of them appearing once. The material sequenced was PBMCs, mostly from graft donor cells, taken 180 days after TCRalphabeta/CD19-depleted stem cell transplant. The receptor set was obtained from a male patient between 2 and 15 years old who had a stem cell transplant for chronic granulomatous disease, so the T cells may come from the graft donor.

This clonotype was counted at least ten times. This sequence joins TRBV27 and TRBJ2-7; TRBD2 matches at 7 bases. The CDR3 contains 14 residues. J was trimmed by 3 bases and V by 5 bases; bases with no gene match: 7. Germline V lookup: CDR1 MNHEY, CDR2 SMNVEV (reference sequence). CDR3 region: CASSLNRDYYEQYF. CDR3 nucleotide sequence: TGTGCCAGCAGTCTAAACCGGGACTACTACGAGCAGTACTTC.

The sample holds a few counts of this clonotype. This chain joins TRBV5-5 and TRBJ2-3; possible D gene TRBD2, 6 bases. The V end was cut by 4 bases, the J end by 3 bases, with 21 bases between. Looked up from germline, CDR1 is SGHKS and CDR2 is YYEKEE (reference sequence). CDR3 length equals 17 residues. The DNA of the CDR3 is TGTGCCAGCAGCGCGGGGACTTTCAGACTACTAACAGATACGCAGTATTTT. Residues: CASSAGTFRLLTDTQYF.

The rearrangement uses TRBV19 and TRBJ2-7, with TRBD1 identical over 9 bases. CDR1 and CDR2 from the germline V gene are LNHDA and SQIVND (reference sequence). Trimming cost V 6 bases and J 2 bases; bases outside gene matches: 5. The CDR3 contains 14 residues. CDR3 sequence reads: CASRTGTGTYEQYF. Here the CDR3 DNA reads TGTGCCAGTAGAACCGGGACAGGGACCTACGAGCAGTACTTC.

The V call is TRBV29-1, the J call TRBJ2-3; D might be TRBD2 (6 bases). This CDR3 contains 11 residues. The V gene's germline CDR1 is SQVTM and CDR2 ANQGSEA. V lost 7 bases and J lost 9, with 14 bases in between. In DNA form, the CDR3 reads TGCAGCGGGGCGACCGGAGGGACGCAGTATTTT. Its protein product is CSGATGGTQYF.

This clonotype was observed at least ten times. The chain employs TRBV20-1 and TRBJ2-2, with D unclear. The V end was cut by 3 bases, the J end by 0 bases, with 11 bases between. Germline loops: CDR1 DFQATT, CDR2 SNEGSKA (reference sequence). The CDR3 spans 15 residues. The CDR3 bases are TGCAGTGCTAGGGAGACGGAAGCGAACACCGGGGAGCTGTTTTTT. Encoded protein: CSARETEANTGELFF.